The clone carrying this T cell receptor beta chain occurred a few times. The assay was immunoSEQ multiplex PCR, and TCRdb's table has in-frame clones only and misses some. The table records approximately 220,000 clones, about four fifths of them present only once. Trimming took off 1 base at V and 4 bases at J, with 9 bases between the two ends. The length of the CDR3 is 14 residues. Germline V gene lookup returns CDR1 SGHAT and CDR2 FQNNGV. The data are from a study of blood T cell repertoires in COVID-19. This receptor was taken from a woman aged 40-49 years who had recovered from COVID-19. Material: PBMCs or T cells enriched from blood (not recorded which). The V call is TRBV11-2, the J call TRBJ2-3, with D tentatively TRBD2 (5 bases). The CDR3 DNA is TGTGCCAGCAGCTTAGTTAGCGTCGCAGATACGCAGTATTTT. Encoded protein: CASSLVSVADTQYF. Using reference TRBV11-2 and TRBJ2-3 for the parts outside the CDR3, the full variable domain is EAGVAQSPRYKIIEKRQSVAFWCNPISGHATLYWYQQILGQGPKLLIQFQNNGVVDDSQLPKDRFSAERLKGVDSTLKIQPAKLEDSAVYLCASSLVSVADTQYFGPGTRLTVL.